This T cell receptor beta chain was captured by sequencing in a study of T cell responses to AZD1222 COVID-19 vaccine. Study-level findings and limits: The study found vaccine-associated CD4 TCRs spanning spike, dominant at 160-218 and 743-854.

On this clone itself: What it binds is unknown.

Pooling of second doses given at about 4 or about 12 weeks was done. The ends lost 6 bases at V and 5 bases at J; junction bases unmatched: 5. Germline lookup yields CDR1 SQVTM and CDR2 ANQGSEA. This CDR3 comprises 12 residues. This table comes from immunoSEQ multiplex PCR, and its TCRdb copy is limited to in-frame clones, with some not included. This table has over 110,000 clones, roughly 92% appearing once. V and J are TRBV29-1 and TRBJ1-1; 8 bases match TRBD1. The TCR originated in an adult who received the AZD1222 COVID-19 vaccine. Source: peripheral blood, taken 28 days after the second AZD1222 dose. CDR3 protein: CSVTWTGTEAFF. The CDR3 bases are TGCAGCGTAACCTGGACAGGGACTGAAGCTTTCTTT.